Reported below is one T cell receptor beta chain. The data stem from a study of shared clonotypes between healthy human individuals. This table comes from immunoSEQ multiplex PCR, and its TCRdb copy is limited to in-frame clones, with some not included. The sample contains 550,000 to 650,000 clones, approximately 96% of which appear only once. This CDR3 has 13 residues. Per germline, CDR1 SGHDN and CDR2 FVKESK. V dropped 2 bases and J dropped 9 bases, with 11 bases sitting between them. The naive CD8 subset, CD45RO-negative cells positively selected for CCR7, excluded terminally differentiated effector memory CD45RA+ cells.

This receptor was taken from a woman aged 25 to 39 in good health. The chain has TRBV14 and TRBJ2-1; D might be TRBD2 (5 bases). The sequencing input was naive CD8+ T cells sorted from blood. CDR3 bases: TGTGCCAGCAGCCAAACTAGGCTCGGTGAGCAGTTCTTC. Protein: CASSQTRLGEQFF.